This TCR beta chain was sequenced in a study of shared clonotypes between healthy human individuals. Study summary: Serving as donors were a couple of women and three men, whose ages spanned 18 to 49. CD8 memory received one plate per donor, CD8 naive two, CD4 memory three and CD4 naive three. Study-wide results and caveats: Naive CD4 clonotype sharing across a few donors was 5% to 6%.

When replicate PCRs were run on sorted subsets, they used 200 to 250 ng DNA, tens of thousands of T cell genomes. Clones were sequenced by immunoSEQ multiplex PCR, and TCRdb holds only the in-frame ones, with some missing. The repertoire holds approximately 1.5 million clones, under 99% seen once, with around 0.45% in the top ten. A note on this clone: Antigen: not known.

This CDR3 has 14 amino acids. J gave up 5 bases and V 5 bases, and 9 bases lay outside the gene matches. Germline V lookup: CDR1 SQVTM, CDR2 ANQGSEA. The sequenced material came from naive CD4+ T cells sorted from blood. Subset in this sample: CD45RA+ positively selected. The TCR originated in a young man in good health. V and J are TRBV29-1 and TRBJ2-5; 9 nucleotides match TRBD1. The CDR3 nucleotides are TGCAGCGTTACAACAGGGGGCCCGGGGGAGACCCAGTACTTC. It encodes CSVTTGGPGETQYF.